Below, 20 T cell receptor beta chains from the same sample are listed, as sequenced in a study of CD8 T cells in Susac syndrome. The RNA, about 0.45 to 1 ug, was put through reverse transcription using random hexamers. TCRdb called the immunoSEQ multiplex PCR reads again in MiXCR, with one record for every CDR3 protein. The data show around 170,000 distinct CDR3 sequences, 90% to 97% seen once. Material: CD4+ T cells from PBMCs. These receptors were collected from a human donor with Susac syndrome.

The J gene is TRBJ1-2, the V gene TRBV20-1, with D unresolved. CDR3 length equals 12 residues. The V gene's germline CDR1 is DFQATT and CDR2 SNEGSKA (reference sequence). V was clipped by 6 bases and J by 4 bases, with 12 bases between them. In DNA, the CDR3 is TGCAGTGCAAGCGGGAAACTCTATGGCTACACCTTC. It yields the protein CSASGKLYGYTF.

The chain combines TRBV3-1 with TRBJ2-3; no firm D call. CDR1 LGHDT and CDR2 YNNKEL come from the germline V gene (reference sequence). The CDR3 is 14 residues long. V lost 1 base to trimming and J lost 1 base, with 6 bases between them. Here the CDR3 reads CASSQVMGTDTQYF. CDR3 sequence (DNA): TGTGCCAGCAGCCAAGTAATGGGCACAGATACGCAGTATTTT.

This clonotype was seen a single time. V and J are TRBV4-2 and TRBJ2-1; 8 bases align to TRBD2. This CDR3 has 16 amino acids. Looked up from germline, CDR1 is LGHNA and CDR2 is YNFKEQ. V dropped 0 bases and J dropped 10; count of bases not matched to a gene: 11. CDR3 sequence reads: CASSQEDGGALGEQFF. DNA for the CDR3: TGTGCCAGCAGCCAAGAGGACGGGGGGGCGTTGGGAGAGCAGTTCTTC.

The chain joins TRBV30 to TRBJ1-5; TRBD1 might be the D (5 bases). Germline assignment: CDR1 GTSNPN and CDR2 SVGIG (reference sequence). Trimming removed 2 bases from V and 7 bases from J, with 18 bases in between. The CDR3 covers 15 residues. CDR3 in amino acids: CAWSKSGGRTQPQHF. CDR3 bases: TGTGCCTGGAGTAAGTCTGGGGGGAGGACCCAGCCCCAGCATTTT.

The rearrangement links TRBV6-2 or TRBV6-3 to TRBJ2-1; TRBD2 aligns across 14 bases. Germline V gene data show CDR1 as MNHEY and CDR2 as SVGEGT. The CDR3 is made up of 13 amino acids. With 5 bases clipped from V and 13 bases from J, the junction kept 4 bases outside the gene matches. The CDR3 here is CASSPGTSGGQFF. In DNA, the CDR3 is TGTGCCAGCAGTCCCGGGACTAGCGGGGGTCAGTTCTTC.

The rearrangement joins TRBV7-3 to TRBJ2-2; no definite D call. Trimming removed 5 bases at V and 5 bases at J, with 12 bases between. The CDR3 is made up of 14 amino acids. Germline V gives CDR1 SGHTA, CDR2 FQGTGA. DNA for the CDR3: TGTGCCAGCAGCCCCTCCCTATTGACCGGGGAGCTGTTTTTT. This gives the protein CASSPSLLTGELFF.

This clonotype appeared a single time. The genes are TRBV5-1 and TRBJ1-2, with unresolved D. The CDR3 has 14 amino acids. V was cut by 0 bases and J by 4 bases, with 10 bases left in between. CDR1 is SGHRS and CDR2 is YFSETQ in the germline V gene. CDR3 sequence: CASSLAQFSYGYTF. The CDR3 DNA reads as TGCGCCAGCAGCTTGGCCCAATTTTCCTATGGCTACACCTTC.

The CDR3 region has the DNA TGTGCCAGTAGTACCGGGCCCTACAATGAGCAGTTCTTC. Translated, it gives CASSTGPYNEQFF. The chain has TRBV19 and TRBJ2-1; D is unresolved. The CDR3 extends over 13 amino acids. Looked up from germline, CDR1 is LNHDA and CDR2 is SQIVND (reference sequence). Trimming pared 4 bases from V and 2 bases from J, leaving 6 bases between. Combining the CDR3 with reference TRBV19 and TRBJ2-1 gives the whole variable domain DGGITQSPKYLFRKEGQNVTLSCEQNLNHDAMYWYRQDPGQGLRLIYYSQIVNDFQKGDIAEGYSVSREKKESFPLTVTSAQKNPTAFYLCASSTGPYNEQFFGPGTRLTVL.

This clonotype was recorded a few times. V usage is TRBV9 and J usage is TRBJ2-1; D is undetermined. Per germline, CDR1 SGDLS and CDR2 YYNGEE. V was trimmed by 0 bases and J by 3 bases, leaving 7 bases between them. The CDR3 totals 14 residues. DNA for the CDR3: TGTGCCAGCAGCGTAGATGTCGGCTACAATGAGCAGTTCTTC. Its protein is CASSVDVGYNEQFF.

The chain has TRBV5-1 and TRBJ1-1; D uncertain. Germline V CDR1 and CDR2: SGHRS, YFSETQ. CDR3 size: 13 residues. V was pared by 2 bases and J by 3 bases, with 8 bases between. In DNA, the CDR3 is TGCGCCAGCAGCTTCTCAGCTGACACTGAAGCTTTCTTT. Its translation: CASSFSADTEAFF.

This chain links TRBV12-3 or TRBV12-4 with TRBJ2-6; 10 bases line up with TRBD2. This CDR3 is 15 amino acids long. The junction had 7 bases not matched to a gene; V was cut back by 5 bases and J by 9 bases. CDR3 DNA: TGTGCCAGCAGTCTCGGGACTAGCGCGATCAACGTCCTGACTTTC. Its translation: CASSLGTSAINVLTF.

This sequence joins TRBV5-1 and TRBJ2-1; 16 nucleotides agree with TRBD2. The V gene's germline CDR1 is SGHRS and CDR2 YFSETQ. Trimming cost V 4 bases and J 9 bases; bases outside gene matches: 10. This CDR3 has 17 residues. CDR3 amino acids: CASSTRPGLAGGPEQFF. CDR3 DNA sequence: TGCGCCAGCAGCACAAGACCGGGACTAGCGGGGGGGCCTGAGCAGTTCTTC.

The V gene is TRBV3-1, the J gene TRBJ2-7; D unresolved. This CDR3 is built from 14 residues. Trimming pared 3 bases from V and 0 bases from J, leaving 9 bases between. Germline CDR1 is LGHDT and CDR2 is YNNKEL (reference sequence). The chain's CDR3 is CASSHTRSSYEQYF. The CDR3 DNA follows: TGTGCCAGCAGCCACACTCGAAGCTCCTACGAGCAGTACTTC.

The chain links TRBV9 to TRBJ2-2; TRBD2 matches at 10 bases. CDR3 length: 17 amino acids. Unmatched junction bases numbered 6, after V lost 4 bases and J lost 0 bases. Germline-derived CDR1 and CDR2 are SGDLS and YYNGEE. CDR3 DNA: TGTGCCAGCAGCCTATTAGCGGGGGGCCCGAACACCGGGGAGCTGTTTTTT. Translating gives CASSLLAGGPNTGELFF.

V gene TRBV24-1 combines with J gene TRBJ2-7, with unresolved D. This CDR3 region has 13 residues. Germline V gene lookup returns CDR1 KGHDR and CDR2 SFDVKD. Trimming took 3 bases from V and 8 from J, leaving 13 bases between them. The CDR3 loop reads CATSDPNSEKQYF. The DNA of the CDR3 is TGTGCCACCAGTGATCCGAACAGCGAAAAGCAGTACTTC.

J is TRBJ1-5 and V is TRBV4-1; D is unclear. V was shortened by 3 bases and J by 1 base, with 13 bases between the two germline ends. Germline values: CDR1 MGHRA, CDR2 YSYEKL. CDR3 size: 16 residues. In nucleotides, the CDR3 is TGCGCCAGCAGCCATATCGGACGATCCAGCAATCAGCCCCAGCATTTT. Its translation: CASSHIGRSSNQPQHF.

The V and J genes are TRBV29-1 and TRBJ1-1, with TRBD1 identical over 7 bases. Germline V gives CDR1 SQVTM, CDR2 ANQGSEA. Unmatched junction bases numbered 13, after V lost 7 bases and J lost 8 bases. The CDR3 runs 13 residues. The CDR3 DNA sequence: TGCAGCGCAGAGACAGGGAAAATATCCGAAGCTTTCTTT. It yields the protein CSAETGKISEAFF. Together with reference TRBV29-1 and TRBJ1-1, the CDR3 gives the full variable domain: SAVISQKPSRDICQRGTSLTIQCQVDSQVTMMFWYRQQPGQSLTLIATANQGSEATYESGFVIDKFPISRPNLTFSTLTVSNMSPEDSSIYLCSAETGKISEAFFGQGTRLTVV.

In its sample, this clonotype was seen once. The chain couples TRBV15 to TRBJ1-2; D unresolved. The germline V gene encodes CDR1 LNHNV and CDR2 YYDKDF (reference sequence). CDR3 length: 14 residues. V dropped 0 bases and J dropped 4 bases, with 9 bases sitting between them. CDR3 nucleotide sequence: TGTGCCACCAGCAGAGATCGGGGTTTCTATGGCTACACCTTC. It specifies CATSRDRGFYGYTF.

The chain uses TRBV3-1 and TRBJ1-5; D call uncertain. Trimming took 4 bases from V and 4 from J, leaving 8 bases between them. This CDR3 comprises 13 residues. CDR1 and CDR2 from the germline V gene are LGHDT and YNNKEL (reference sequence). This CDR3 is CASSLTVNQPQHF. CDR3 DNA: TGTGCCAGCAGCCTCACAGTTAATCAGCCCCAGCATTTT.

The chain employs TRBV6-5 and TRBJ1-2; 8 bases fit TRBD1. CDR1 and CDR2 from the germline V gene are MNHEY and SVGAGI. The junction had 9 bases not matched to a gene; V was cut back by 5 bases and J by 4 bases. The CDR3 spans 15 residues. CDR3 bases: TGTGCCAGCAGTACCCCAGGGGGCGCCGGCTATGGCTACACCTTC. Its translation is CASSTPGGAGYGYTF.